The rows below give T cell receptor beta chains drawn from one sample of a study of T cell repertoires in cytomegalovirus infection. TCRdb analysed the reads with MiXCR anew, one entry per CDR3 protein. This table has some 900,000 distinct CDR3 sequences, approximately 32% appearing once. These receptors have no identified antigens. The starting material was cultured CD8+ T cells from PBMCs, obtained from culture after CMV antigen stimulation. These receptor sequences come from a human donor in good health (CMV status not recorded). Some clones in this sample may be carry-over from other donors' samples. CDR3s include the opening cysteine and the closing phenylalanine or tryptophan. Fields, in order: V gene, D gene, J gene, clone size, CDR3 DNA, CDR3 protein. The D gene is left open where the match is weak. The size entry is marked missing in some rows and otherwise reads once, few, many or a size class.

v_call: TRBV27
d_call: NA
j_call: TRBJ2-5
clone_size: NA
cdr3_nt: TGTGCCAGCAGTTACGGGGGTGGAAAGACCCAGTACTTC
cdr3_aa: CASSYGGGKTQYF

v_call: TRBV4-1
d_call: NA
j_call: TRBJ2-5
clone_size: many
cdr3_nt: TGCGCCAGCAGCCAAGATTCAGGGCTGGGGGAGACCCAGTACTTC
cdr3_aa: CASSQDSGLGETQYF

v_call: TRBV7-9
d_call: NA
j_call: TRBJ2-4
clone_size: NA
cdr3_nt: TGTGCCAGCAGCTTCCCCGGGGGTCTGAACATTCAGTACTTC
cdr3_aa: CASSFPGGLNIQYF

v_call: TRBV24-1
d_call: TRBD2
j_call: TRBJ2-3
clone_size: few
cdr3_nt: TGTGCCACCAGTGATTTGGGGCCTAGCGGGGGGCCGGATACGCAGTATTTT
cdr3_aa: CATSDLGPSGGPDTQYF

v_call: TRBV7-2
d_call: NA
j_call: TRBJ2-1
clone_size: many
cdr3_nt: TGTGCCAGCAGCTTACGAGGGTTCACCTACAATGAGCAGTTCTTC
cdr3_aa: CASSLRGFTYNEQFF

v_call: TRBV18
d_call: NA
j_call: TRBJ2-1
clone_size: NA
cdr3_nt: TGTGCCAGCTCACCTCCAAGCAGTCCCGAGCAGTTCTTC
cdr3_aa: CASSPPSSPEQFF

v_call: TRBV6-5
d_call: NA
j_call: TRBJ2-5
clone_size: few
cdr3_nt: TGTGCCAGCAGTTACGAGGTGGGGGAGACCCAGTACTTC
cdr3_aa: CASSYEVGETQYF

v_call: TRBV7-6
d_call: TRBD2
j_call: TRBJ2-1
clone_size: NA
cdr3_nt: TGTGCCAGCAGCCATGACTCCGCGGGGGGCACCTACAATGAGCAGTTCTTC
cdr3_aa: CASSHDSAGGTYNEQFF

v_call: TRBV6-2/TRBV6-3
d_call: TRBD1
j_call: TRBJ1-2
clone_size: few
cdr3_nt: TGTGCCAGCAGTCTACCGACAGGGGCAGTCTATGGCTACACCTTC
cdr3_aa: CASSLPTGAVYGYTF

v_call: TRBV13
d_call: NA
j_call: TRBJ1-5
clone_size: few
cdr3_nt: TGTGCCAGCAGCTTAGGTTCGGGGAGGAGCAATCAGCCCCAGCATTTT
cdr3_aa: CASSLGSGRSNQPQHF

v_call: TRBV20-1
d_call: TRBD1
j_call: TRBJ1-1
clone_size: NA
cdr3_nt: TGCAGTGCTAGCCTATGGGACAGGGGCTGGATCGAGGACACTGAAGCTTTCTTT
cdr3_aa: CSASLWDRGWIEDTEAFF

v_call: TRBV2
d_call: TRBD1
j_call: TRBJ2-2
clone_size: NA
cdr3_nt: TGTGCCAGAGGGACAGCGAACACCGGGGAGCTGTTTTTT
cdr3_aa: CARGTANTGELFF

v_call: TRBV6-4
d_call: NA
j_call: TRBJ2-6
clone_size: NA
cdr3_nt: TGTGCCCAAACACCGGGGCATGATTCTCCCTCTGGGGCCAACGTCCTGACTTTC
cdr3_aa: CAQTPGHDSPSGANVLTF

v_call: TRBV7-6
d_call: NA
j_call: TRBJ2-7
clone_size: few
cdr3_nt: TGTGCCAGCAGCTTATTTGTGGGTTGGGACGAGCAGTACTTC
cdr3_aa: CASSLFVGWDEQYF

v_call: TRBV19
d_call: NA
j_call: TRBJ1-1
clone_size: few
cdr3_nt: TGTGCCAGTAGTCCTAGCGACGGGAACACTGAAGCTTTCTTT
cdr3_aa: CASSPSDGNTEAFF

v_call: TRBV6-1
d_call: NA
j_call: TRBJ2-5
clone_size: NA
cdr3_nt: TGTGCCAGCAGTGTGGAGATCCAAGAGACCCAGTACTTC
cdr3_aa: CASSVEIQETQYF

v_call: TRBV20-1
d_call: NA
j_call: TRBJ1-1
clone_size: NA
cdr3_nt: TGCAGTTCGCCGAGCGGGGCTTTCTTT
cdr3_aa: CSSPSGAFF

v_call: TRBV5-4
d_call: TRBD1
j_call: TRBJ2-7
clone_size: once
cdr3_nt: TGTGCCAGTTCGACCGGGACAGTAAACTACGAGCAGTACTTC
cdr3_aa: CASSTGTVNYEQYF

v_call: TRBV27
d_call: NA
j_call: TRBJ2-5
clone_size: NA
cdr3_nt: TGTGCCAGCAGCCGACTCGGAAGGAACCTACAGACCCAGTACTTC
cdr3_aa: CASSRLGRNLQTQYF

v_call: TRBV7-6
d_call: NA
j_call: TRBJ2-1
clone_size: NA
cdr3_nt: TGTGCCAGCACCCCTGTGTCTGATGAGCAGTTCTTC
cdr3_aa: CASTPVSDEQFF

v_call: TRBV6-1
d_call: TRBD2
j_call: TRBJ2-4
clone_size: NA
cdr3_nt: TGTGCCAGCAGGGGCGGGGGTCTTCAAAACATTCAGTACTTC
cdr3_aa: CASRGGGLQNIQYF

v_call: TRBV27
d_call: NA
j_call: TRBJ1-4
clone_size: NA
cdr3_nt: TGTGCCAGCAGTCCCTACAGGGTTGAAAAACTGTTTTTT
cdr3_aa: CASSPYRVEKLFF

v_call: TRBV18
d_call: NA
j_call: TRBJ1-1
clone_size: NA
cdr3_nt: TGTGCCAGCTCCCAACCAAGGGGACCGCATCAGGGGGCTTTCTTT
cdr3_aa: CASSQPRGPHQGAFF

v_call: TRBV2
d_call: NA
j_call: TRBJ1-1
clone_size: few
cdr3_nt: TGTGCCAGCACTACTACGGCAGGTGAAGCTTTCTTT
cdr3_aa: CASTTTAGEAFF

v_call: TRBV20-1
d_call: NA
j_call: TRBJ1-5
clone_size: few
cdr3_nt: TGCAGTGCTAGAGGGGGGGATAGCAATCAGCCCCAGCATTTT
cdr3_aa: CSARGGDSNQPQHF

v_call: TRBV5-5
d_call: TRBD2
j_call: TRBJ2-7
clone_size: few
cdr3_nt: TGTGCCAGCAGCTTTGGTCTAGCGGCCTACGAGCAGTACTTC
cdr3_aa: CASSFGLAAYEQYF

v_call: TRBV7-9
d_call: NA
j_call: TRBJ1-1
clone_size: many
cdr3_nt: TGTGCCAGCAGCTCTCCCCTGAACACTGAAGCTTTCTTT
cdr3_aa: CASSSPLNTEAFF

v_call: TRBV9
d_call: TRBD1
j_call: TRBJ1-6
clone_size: NA
cdr3_nt: TGTGCCAGCAGCGTAGGAGGGGGCGCATCTTCACCCCTCCACTTT
cdr3_aa: CASSVGGGASSPLHF

v_call: TRBV19
d_call: TRBD2
j_call: TRBJ2-3
clone_size: NA
cdr3_nt: TGTGCCAATAGTATCCTAGCGGGAACAGATACGCAGTATTTT
cdr3_aa: CANSILAGTDTQYF

v_call: TRBV28
d_call: NA
j_call: TRBJ2-2
clone_size: few
cdr3_nt: TGTGCCAGCAGAGCCTACGGGGGCCTGGGCACCGGGGAGCTGTTTTTT
cdr3_aa: CASRAYGGLGTGELFF

v_call: TRBV19
d_call: NA
j_call: TRBJ2-1
clone_size: NA
cdr3_nt: TGTGCCAGTAGTATAGAGCCCACTTGGGATGAGCAGTTCTTC
cdr3_aa: CASSIEPTWDEQFF

v_call: TRBV4-2
d_call: TRBD2
j_call: TRBJ2-5
clone_size: NA
cdr3_nt: TGTGCCAGCAGATCCCTAGCGGGGGGGGAAGAGACCCAGTACTTC
cdr3_aa: CASRSLAGGEETQYF

v_call: TRBV7-6
d_call: TRBD2
j_call: TRBJ2-3
clone_size: NA
cdr3_nt: TGTGCCAGCAGTCTGGGGAGCGGGGTTGGTTCGGATACGCAGTATTTT
cdr3_aa: CASSLGSGVGSDTQYF

v_call: TRBV12-3/TRBV12-4
d_call: TRBD2
j_call: TRBJ2-1
clone_size: many
cdr3_nt: TGTGCCAGCAGTTCGAAGACTAGCGGGGGGCTGGATGAGCAGTTCTTC
cdr3_aa: CASSSKTSGGLDEQFF

v_call: TRBV2
d_call: NA
j_call: TRBJ1-2
clone_size: few
cdr3_nt: TGTGCCAGCAGGGGGAGGGGGGCCCTAAGATATGGCTACACCTTC
cdr3_aa: CASRGRGALRYGYTF

v_call: TRBV29-1
d_call: TRBD2
j_call: TRBJ2-1
clone_size: few
cdr3_nt: TGCATCGTGGGACTAGCGGGGGCCCCACATGAGCAGTTCTTC
cdr3_aa: CIVGLAGAPHEQFF

v_call: TRBV20-1
d_call: NA
j_call: TRBJ2-2
clone_size: NA
cdr3_nt: TGCAGTGCTAGAGACTTAAGCTATGGTGGACAGCCGAACACCGGGGAGCTGTTTTTT
cdr3_aa: CSARDLSYGGQPNTGELFF

v_call: TRBV27
d_call: NA
j_call: TRBJ2-1
clone_size: many
cdr3_nt: TGTGCCAGCAGGCAGCTCAGCTCCTACAATGAGCAGTTCTTC
cdr3_aa: CASRQLSSYNEQFF

v_call: TRBV7-6
d_call: NA
j_call: TRBJ2-5
clone_size: many
cdr3_nt: TGTGCCAGCAGCTTAGGGGGGGCGTACCAAGAGACCCAGTACTTC
cdr3_aa: CASSLGGAYQETQYF

v_call: TRBV27
d_call: NA
j_call: TRBJ2-7
clone_size: NA
cdr3_nt: TGTGTCAGCAGTTCACCAACAGAGACCCATTCCTACGAGCAGTACTTC
cdr3_aa: CVSSSPTETHSYEQYF

v_call: TRBV27
d_call: TRBD1
j_call: TRBJ1-6
clone_size: few
cdr3_nt: TGTGCCAGCAGCTGGGGACAGGGGGGTTCACCCCTCCACTTT
cdr3_aa: CASSWGQGGSPLHF

v_call: TRBV12-3/TRBV12-4
d_call: TRBD1
j_call: TRBJ1-2
clone_size: NA
cdr3_nt: TGTGCCAGCAGCGGGACAGTAAGGCCTTCTAACTATGGCTACACCTTC
cdr3_aa: CASSGTVRPSNYGYTF

v_call: TRBV19
d_call: TRBD2
j_call: TRBJ2-1
clone_size: once
cdr3_nt: TGTGCCAGTAGGCATAGCGGCGGGGGCTCCTACAATGAGCAGTTCTTC
cdr3_aa: CASRHSGGGSYNEQFF